The 14 T cell receptor beta chains below all came from one sample that was sequenced in a study of siplizumab effects on memory and regulatory T cells. Clones were sequenced by immunoSEQ multiplex PCR, and TCRdb holds only the in-frame ones, with some missing. The sample consists of roughly 100,000 clones, 80% to 95% of them appearing once. The sequenced material came from CD8+ T cells sorted from blood. These receptors all come from a human donor in good health.

This clone was counted a few times. The rearrangement links TRBV7-3 to TRBJ1-1, with D perhaps TRBD1 (5 bases). V was pared by 6 bases and J by 0 bases, with 8 bases between. The germline V gene encodes CDR1 SGHTA and CDR2 FQGTGA. The CDR3 length is 13 residues. The CDR3 reads CASRKDMNTEAFF. CDR3 nucleotide sequence: TGTGCCAGCAGAAAGGACATGAACACTGAAGCTTTCTTT.

The chain carries TRBV11-2 and TRBJ2-7; D might be TRBD2 (5 bases). From germline, CDR1 is SGHAT and CDR2 FQNNGV. The length of the CDR3 is 12 residues. Deletions cut 2 bases from V and 12 bases from J, with 14 bases between. The CDR3 DNA reads as TGTGCCAGCAGCTTAACCGGGAAAGAGGCGTACTTC. Its translation is CASSLTGKEAYF.

V and J are TRBV18 and TRBJ1-1, with 7 bases aligning to TRBD1. Trimming cost V 0 bases and J 5 bases; bases outside gene matches: 9. Germline V CDR1 and CDR2: KGHSH, LQKENI. This CDR3 spans 16 amino acids. CDR3 DNA: TGTGCCAGCTCACCACCGGGACAGCAGTTTCTTACTGAAGCTTTCTTT. Protein sequence: CASSPPGQQFLTEAFF.

V usage is TRBV5-1 and J usage is TRBJ1-4; D is unclear. This CDR3 has 14 amino acids. The V gene's germline CDR1 is SGHRS and CDR2 YFSETQ. V shed 4 bases and J shed 2 bases, with 9 bases lying between them. As DNA, the CDR3 is TGCGCCAGCAGCCCCCAGCACACTAATGAAAAACTGTTTTTT. As protein: CASSPQHTNEKLFF. The whole variable domain, filled in from reference TRBV5-1 and TRBJ1-4, reads KAGVTQTPRYLIKTRGQQVTLSCSPISGHRSVSWYQQTPGQGLQFLFEYFSETQRNKGNFPGRFSGRQFSNSRSEMNVSTLELGDSALYLCASSPQHTNEKLFFGSGTQLSVL.

The V call is TRBV14, the J call TRBJ2-2; D gene ambiguous. Trimming took off 8 bases at V and 4 bases at J, with 11 bases between the two ends. Germline V gives CDR1 SGHDN, CDR2 FVKESK. The CDR3 runs to 13 residues. DNA of the CDR3: TGTGCCAGCGGGGTTCCGAGCACCGGGGAGCTGTTTTTT. Translating it yields CASGVPSTGELFF.

The chain is built from TRBV7-3 and TRBJ1-1; unclear D gene. The CDR3 contains 14 residues. Germline assignment: CDR1 SGHTA and CDR2 FQGTGA. V was clipped by 1 base and J by 1 base, with 7 bases between them. The CDR3 is CASSLSPENTEAFF. CDR3 nucleotide sequence: TGTGCCAGCAGCTTAAGCCCGGAGAACACTGAAGCTTTCTTT. The whole variable domain, filled in from reference TRBV7-3 and TRBJ1-1, reads GAGVSQTPSNKVTEKGKYVELRCDPISGHTALYWYRQSLGQGPEFLIYFQGTGAADDSGLPNDRFFAVRPEGSVSTLKIQRTERGDSAVYLCASSLSPENTEAFFGQGTRLTVV.

This rearrangement joins TRBV19 to TRBJ2-7; the match to TRBD2 covers 7 bases. V dropped 3 bases and J dropped 2; count of bases not matched to a gene: 7. Germline CDR1 LNHDA, CDR2 SQIVND (reference sequence). The CDR3 has 15 amino acids. The chain's CDR3 is CASSMGASGTYEQYF. The CDR3 DNA follows: TGTGCCAGTAGTATGGGAGCTAGCGGAACCTACGAGCAGTACTTC.

This clone was recorded a few times. The V gene is TRBV7-9, the J gene TRBJ1-1; D uncertain. The V end lost 0 bases, the J end lost 8 bases, and 7 bases lay between the germline ends. The germline V gene has CDR1 SEHNR and CDR2 FQNEAQ (reference sequence). This CDR3 is built from 12 residues. CDR3 protein: CASSLAQPEAFF. CDR3 in DNA: TGTGCCAGCAGCTTAGCCCAACCAGAAGCTTTCTTT.

The rearrangement joins TRBV27 to TRBJ1-1; no clear D. The CDR3 covers 15 residues. CDR1 is MNHEY and CDR2 is SMNVEV in the germline V gene (reference sequence). V shed 0 bases and J shed 1 base, with 9 bases lying between them. CDR3: CASSLSGASNTEAFF. CDR3 coding DNA: TGTGCCAGCAGTTTATCGGGCGCCTCGAACACTGAAGCTTTCTTT.

This clone has more than one count but fewer than ten. The chain links TRBV2 to TRBJ1-2; tentatively, D is TRBD1 (5 bases). CDR1 is SNHLY, CDR2 FYNNEI, per germline. The CDR3 length is 12 residues. The CDR3 sequence: CVTWGSGYGYTF. The CDR3 region has the DNA TGTGTGACTTGGGGGTCTGGCTATGGCTACACCTTC.

CDR3 in amino acids: CAWSVFTPEAFF. The CDR3 DNA reads as TGTGCCTGGAGTGTATTCACCCCTGAAGCTTTCTTT. This chain uses TRBV30 with TRBJ1-1, with no clear D. Germline V CDR1 and CDR2: GTSNPN, SVGIG (reference sequence). V dropped 0 bases and J dropped 6 bases, with 8 bases sitting between them. CDR3 length: 12 residues. Full variable domain (missing parts from reference TRBV30 and TRBJ1-1): SQTIHQWPATLVQPVGSPLSLECTVEGTSNPNLYWYRQAAGRGLQLLFYSVGIGQISSEVPQNLSASRPQDRQFILSSKKLLLSDSGFYLCAWSVFTPEAFFGQGTRLTVV.

This clone was found once. The V gene is TRBV2, the J gene TRBJ2-7, with 8 bases lining up with TRBD2. The CDR3 extends over 15 amino acids. CDR1 is SNHLY and CDR2 is FYNNEI in the germline V gene. The ends lost 3 bases at V and 3 bases at J; junction bases unmatched: 7. The CDR3 spells CASSEERGTYYEQYF. The CDR3 DNA is TGTGCCAGCAGTGAGGAGCGGGGGACATACTACGAGCAGTACTTC.

V usage is TRBV11-2 and J usage is TRBJ1-4; TRBD1 might be the D (6 bases). CDR3 length: 16 residues. CDR1 SGHAT and CDR2 FQNNGV come from the germline V gene. With 4 bases removed from V and 0 bases from J, the gap between germline ends came to 12 bases. The DNA for the CDR3 is TGTGCCAGCAGCTCGGACAGTACACCAACTAATGAAAAACTGTTTTTT. Translation: CASSSDSTPTNEKLFF.

The chain joins TRBV7-8 to TRBJ1-1; the D gene is possibly TRBD1 (5 bases). The germline CDR1 and CDR2 sequences are SGHVS and FQNEAQ. Trimming shortened V by 4 bases and J by 0 bases, and 15 bases separated the two germline ends. This CDR3 has 16 residues. Written as DNA, the CDR3 is TGTGCCAGCAGCTGGGGGTCGGGATTAATGAACACTGAAGCTTTCTTT. Translated: CASSWGSGLMNTEAFF.